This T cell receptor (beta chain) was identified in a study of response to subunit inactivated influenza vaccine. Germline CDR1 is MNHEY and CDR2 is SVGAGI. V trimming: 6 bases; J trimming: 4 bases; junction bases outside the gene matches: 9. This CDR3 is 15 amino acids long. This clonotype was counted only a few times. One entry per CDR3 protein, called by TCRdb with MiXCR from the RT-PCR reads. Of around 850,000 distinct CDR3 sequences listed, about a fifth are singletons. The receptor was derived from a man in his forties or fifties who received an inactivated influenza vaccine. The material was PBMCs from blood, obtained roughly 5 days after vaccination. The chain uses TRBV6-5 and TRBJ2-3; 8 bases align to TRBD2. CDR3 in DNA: TGTGCCAGCAGGTACGACGGACTAGCAGCAGATACGCAGTATTTT. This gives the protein CASRYDGLAADTQYF.